The clone carrying this T cell receptor (beta chain) was seen repeatedly, ten times or more. Its antigen is still unknown. This entry belongs to a study of glioma-infiltrating T cells. Study conclusions and caveats: Tissue and blood shared very few CDR3 sequences. Gliomas, especially low-grade, showed above-expected tissue-blood divergence; non-neoplastic patients showed below.

TCR alpha and beta CDR3 regions were amplified from RNA using iRepertoire nested multiplex PCR. Input was roughly 95-450 ng of tissue mRNA or PBMC total RNA. MiXCR, run by TCRdb on the multiplex PCR reads, gives a single entry per CDR3 protein. The table lists around 130,000 distinct CDR3 sequences, 20% to 25% of them singletons. The CDR3 loop spans 15 amino acids. Trimming shortened V by 1 base and J by 5 bases, and 13 bases separated the two germline ends. Per the germline V gene, CDR1 is MGHDK and CDR2 is SYGVNS. Material for sequencing was glioma tissue, nonneoplastic brain tissue, or PBMCs (not recorded which). This chain connects TRBV25-1 to TRBJ2-3, with no clear D. This clonotype was obtained from a human donor with low-grade glioma or glioblastoma, undergoing nonglioma brain surgery, or in good health (not recorded which). CDR3 in amino acids: CASSELALEEDTQYF. CDR3 in DNA: TGTGCCAGCAGTGAATTGGCCTTAGAGGAAGATACGCAGTATTTT.